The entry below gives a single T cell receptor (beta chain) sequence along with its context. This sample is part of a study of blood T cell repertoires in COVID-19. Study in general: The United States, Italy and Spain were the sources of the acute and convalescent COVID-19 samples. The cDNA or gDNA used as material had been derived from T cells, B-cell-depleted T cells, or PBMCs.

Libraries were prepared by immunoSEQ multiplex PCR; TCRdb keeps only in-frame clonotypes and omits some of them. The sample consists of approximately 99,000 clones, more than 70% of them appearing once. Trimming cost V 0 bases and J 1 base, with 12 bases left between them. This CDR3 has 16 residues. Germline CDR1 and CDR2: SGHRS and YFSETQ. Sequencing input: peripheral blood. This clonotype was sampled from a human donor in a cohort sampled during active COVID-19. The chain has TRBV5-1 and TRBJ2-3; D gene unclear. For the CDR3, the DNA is TGCGCCAGCAGCTTGGCTACGGCAAGCGGCACAGATACGCAGTATTTT. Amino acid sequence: CASSLATASGTDTQYF.